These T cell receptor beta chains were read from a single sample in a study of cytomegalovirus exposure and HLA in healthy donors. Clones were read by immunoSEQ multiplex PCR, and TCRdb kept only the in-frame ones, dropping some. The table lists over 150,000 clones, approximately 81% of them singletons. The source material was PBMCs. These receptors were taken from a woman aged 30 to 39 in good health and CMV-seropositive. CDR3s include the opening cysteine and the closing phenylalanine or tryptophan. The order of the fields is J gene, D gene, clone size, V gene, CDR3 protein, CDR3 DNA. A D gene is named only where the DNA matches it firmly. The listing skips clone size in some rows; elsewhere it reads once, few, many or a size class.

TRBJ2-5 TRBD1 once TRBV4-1 CASSQGTGAVETQYF TGCGCCAGCAGCCAAGGGACAGGGGCGGTGGAGACCCAGTACTTC
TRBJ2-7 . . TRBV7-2 CASSPITSSGEQYF TGTGCCAGCAGCCCCATTACTAGTTCGGGGGAGCAGTACTTC
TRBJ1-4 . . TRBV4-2 CASSQEGREKLFF TGTGCCAGCAGCCAAGAGGGGAGGGAAAAACTGTTTTTT
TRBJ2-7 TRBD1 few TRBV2 CASIGTGTYEQYF TGTGCCAGCATTGGGACAGGGACCTACGAGCAGTACTTC
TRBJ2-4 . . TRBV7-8 CASSLDRGYQYF TGTGCCAGCAGCTTAGATCGCGGGTACCAGTACTTC
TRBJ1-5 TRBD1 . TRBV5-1 CASSWGTAGSDQPQHF TGCGCCAGCAGCTGGGGGACAGCTGGATCGGATCAGCCCCAGCATTTT
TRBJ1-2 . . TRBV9 CASSVQVSNYGYTF TGTGCCAGCAGCGTACAGGTCTCTAACTATGGCTACACCTTC
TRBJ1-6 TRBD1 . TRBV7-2 CASSLRPGGSYNSPLHF TGTGCCAGCAGCTTACGTCCAGGGGGTTCCTATAATTCACCCCTCCACTTT
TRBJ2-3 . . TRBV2 CASTPVRSTDTQYF TGTGCCAGCACCCCCGTGCGAAGCACAGATACGCAGTATTTT
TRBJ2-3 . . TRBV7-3 CASSRTSTDTQYF TGTGCCAGCAGCCGAACTAGCACAGATACGCAGTATTTT
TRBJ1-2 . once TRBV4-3 CASSQDSVRGYTF TGCGCCAGCAGCCAAGATTCAGTCCGTGGCTACACCTTC
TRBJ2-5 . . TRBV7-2 CASSFRGGETQYF TGTGCCAGCAGCTTTCGGGGAGGAGAGACCCAGTACTTC
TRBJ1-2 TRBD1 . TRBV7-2 CASSPHMGQGYGYTF TGTGCCAGCAGCCCCCATATGGGACAGGGCTATGGCTACACCTTC
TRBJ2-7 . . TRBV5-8 CASSQPPRGSYEQYF TGTGCCAGCAGCCAACCCCCTAGAGGCTCCTACGAGCAGTACTTC
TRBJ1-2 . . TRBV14 CASSQENTYGYTF TGTGCCAGCAGCCAAGAGAACACCTATGGCTACACCTTC
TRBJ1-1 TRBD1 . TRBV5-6 CASSPGTDPEAFF TGTGCCAGCAGCCCGGGGACAGACCCTGAAGCTTTCTTT
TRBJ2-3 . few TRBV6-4 CASSDSESGSDTQYF TGTGCCAGCAGTGACTCGGAGTCGGGTTCAGATACGCAGTATTTT
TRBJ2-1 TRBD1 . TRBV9 CASSALVPRQGANEQFF TGTGCCAGCAGCGCTCTTGTCCCTAGACAGGGAGCAAATGAGCAGTTCTTC
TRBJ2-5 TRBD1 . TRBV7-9 CASSRDSLMETQYF TGTGCCAGCAGCCGGGACAGCTTAATGGAGACCCAGTACTTC
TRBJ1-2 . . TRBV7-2 CASSSRGYYGYTF TGTGCCAGCAGCTCCCGAGGTTACTATGGCTACACCTTC
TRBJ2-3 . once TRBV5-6 CASSLVSGYDTDTQYF TGTGCCAGCAGCTTGGTTTCAGGGTATGATACAGATACGCAGTATTTT
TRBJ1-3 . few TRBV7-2 CASSLNRGNTIYF TGTGCCAGCAGCTTAAACAGAGGAAACACCATATATTTT
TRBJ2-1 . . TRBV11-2 CASSLVPSPSSYNEQFF TGTGCCAGCAGCTTAGTTCCTAGCCCGAGCTCCTACAATGAGCAGTTCTTC
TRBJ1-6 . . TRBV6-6 CASSPSGTPNSPLHF TGTGCCAGCAGTCCTTCCGGGACACCAAATTCACCCCTCCACTTT
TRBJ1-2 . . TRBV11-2 CASSLGQPTNYGYTF TGTGCCAGCAGCTTAGGACAGCCGACTAACTATGGCTACACCTTC
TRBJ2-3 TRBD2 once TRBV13 CASSLGRAGGRDTQYF TGTGCCAGCAGCTTAGGCCGAGCGGGGGGGCGGGATACGCAGTATTTT
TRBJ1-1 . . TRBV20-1 CSARDWAEAFF TGCAGTGCTAGAGACTGGGCCGAAGCTTTCTTT
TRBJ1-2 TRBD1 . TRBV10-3 CATWTGGPSPYGYTF TGTGCCACCTGGACAGGGGGCCCTTCGCCCTATGGCTACACCTTC
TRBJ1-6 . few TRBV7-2 CASSPPPWLGSPLHF TGTGCCAGCAGCCCCCCCCCATGGCTGGGCTCACCCCTCCACTTT
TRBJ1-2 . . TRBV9 CASSAETREETAGYTF TGTGCCAGCAGCGCCGAGACGCGCGAGGAAACTGCCGGCTACACCTTC
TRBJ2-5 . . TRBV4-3 CASSQGPYSGETQYF TGCGCCAGCAGCCAAGGTCCCTACTCGGGGGAGACCCAGTACTTC
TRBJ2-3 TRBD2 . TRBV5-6 CASRRTSSTDTQYF TGTGCCAGCAGAAGGACTAGTTCCACAGATACGCAGTATTTT
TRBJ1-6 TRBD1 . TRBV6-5 CASNTDRGSPLHF TGTGCCAGCAATACTGACAGGGGTTCACCCCTCCACTTT
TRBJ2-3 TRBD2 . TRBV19 CASNQRGTSTDTQYF TGTGCCAGTAACCAGCGGGGGACTAGCACAGATACGCAGTATTTT
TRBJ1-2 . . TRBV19 CASSIGTVRYYGYTF TGTGCCAGTAGTATAGGGACAGTTCGATACTATGGCTACACCTTC
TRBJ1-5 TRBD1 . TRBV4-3 CASSQDQPGTGSNQPQHF TGCGCCAGCAGCCAAGATCAGCCAGGGACAGGGAGCAATCAGCCCCAGCATTTT